A single count supports the clone carrying this TCR beta chain. This CDR3 is built from 13 residues. This sample stems from a study of blood T cell repertoires in COVID-19. In the authors' methods: Researchers report that nucleated cell counts were estimated from reference gene primer amplification. Profiling relied on immunoSEQ multiplex PCR, and the TCRdb table lists in-frame clones only, not all of them. V, J and clone size were drawn from that table, and D and trimming were deduced from the DNA. Of approximately 360,000 clones in the sample, nearly 90% were seen once. This TCR was sampled from a man between 18 and 35 years old with active or convalescent COVID-19. J is TRBJ2-1 and V is TRBV12-1; TRBD2, the table's D call, lacks a check against the DNA. TRBV12-1 is labeled a pseudogene. Sequencing was performed on peripheral blood. DNA for the CDR3: TGTGCCAGCAGCTTCGACCGCGGCGGCCGGCAGTTCTTC. Protein product: CASSFDRGGRQFF.